This TCR beta chain is from a study of T cells in localized non-small cell lung cancer. Germline V gene data show CDR1 as SGHTA and CDR2 as FQGNSA. J was trimmed by 0 bases and V by 8 bases; bases with no gene match: 12. This CDR3 is 19 amino acids long. Some clones are missing from TCRdb's copy, which holds only in-frame ones; the method was immunoSEQ multiplex PCR. Here the sample spans approximately 34,000 clones, 87% being singletons. For this clone: What it binds is not known.

Study findings and constraints: Prolonged overall survival went with higher T cell density in the blood. Sequencing, confined to only one tumor region, leaves heterogeneity possible.

This chain uses TRBV7-2 with TRBJ2-3, with TRBD2 identical over 15 bases. Sequenced material: peripheral blood, taken before any cancer treatment. The clonotype was recovered from a woman aged 35-70 years with stage I lung adenocarcinoma. In nucleotides, the CDR3 is TGTGCCAGCGCCCCAAGAGGACTAGCGGGGGGGCTGAGCACAGATACGCAGTATTTT. Translation: CASAPRGLAGGLSTDTQYF.